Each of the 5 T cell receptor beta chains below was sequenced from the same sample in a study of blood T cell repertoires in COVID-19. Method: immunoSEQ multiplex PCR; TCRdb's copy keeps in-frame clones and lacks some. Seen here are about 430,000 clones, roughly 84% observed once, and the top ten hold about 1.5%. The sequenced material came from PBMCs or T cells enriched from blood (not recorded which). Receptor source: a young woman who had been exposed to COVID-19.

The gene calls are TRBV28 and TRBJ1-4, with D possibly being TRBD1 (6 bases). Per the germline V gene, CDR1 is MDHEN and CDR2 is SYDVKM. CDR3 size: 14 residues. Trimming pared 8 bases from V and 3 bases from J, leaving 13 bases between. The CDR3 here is CASGGAGANEKLFF. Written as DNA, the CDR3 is TGTGCCAGCGGGGGGGCGGGCGCTAATGAAAAACTGTTTTTT.

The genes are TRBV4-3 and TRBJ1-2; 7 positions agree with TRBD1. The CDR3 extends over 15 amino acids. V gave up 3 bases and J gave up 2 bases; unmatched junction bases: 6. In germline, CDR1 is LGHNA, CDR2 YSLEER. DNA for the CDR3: TGCGCCAGCAGCCAGAGCCGGGACAGAAACTATGGCTACACCTTC. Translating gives CASSQSRDRNYGYTF.

The CDR3 region is CASSLSPSQGGKRDQPQHF. The CDR3, as DNA: TGTGCCAGCAGTTTAAGCCCTTCTCAGGGGGGCAAGAGGGATCAGCCCCAGCATTTT. V and J are TRBV27 and TRBJ1-5; 7 bases line up with TRBD1. V was clipped by 2 bases and J by 5 bases; unmatched bases: 18. The CDR3 runs to 19 residues. Germline CDR1 reads MNHEY; CDR2 reads SMNVEV (reference sequence).

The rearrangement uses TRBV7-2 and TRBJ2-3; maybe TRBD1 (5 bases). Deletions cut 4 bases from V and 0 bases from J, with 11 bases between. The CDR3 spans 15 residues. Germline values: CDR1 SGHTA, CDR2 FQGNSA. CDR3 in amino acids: CASSSYRQSTDTQYF. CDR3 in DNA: TGTGCCAGCAGCTCCTACCGACAGAGCACAGATACGCAGTATTTT.

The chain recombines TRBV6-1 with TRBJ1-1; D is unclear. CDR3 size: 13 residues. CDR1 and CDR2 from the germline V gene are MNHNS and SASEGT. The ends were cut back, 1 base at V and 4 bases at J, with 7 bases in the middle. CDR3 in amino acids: CASSEVSSTEAFF. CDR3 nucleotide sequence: TGTGCCAGCAGTGAAGTCTCCAGCACTGAAGCTTTCTTT.